This section outlines one T cell receptor (beta chain) sequence together with its context. What it binds is not known. This specimen belongs to a study of blood T cells in healthy people across ages. Study-wide results and limits: Greater diversity and more naive CD4+ cells were seen in long-lived donors than in aged donors. Investigators viewed diversity estimates from one million T cells as underestimates, the study reported.

CDR3 length: 13 residues. Germline V gene data show CDR1 as GTSNPN and CDR2 as SVGIG (reference sequence). A second PCR, run for about 7 to 12 cycles, used a sample-barcoded 5' primer plus a J-beta primer mix. Template switching added a 12-random-nucleotide identifier to every cDNA molecule. TCRdb reprocessed the 5' RACE reads via MiXCR and lists one record per CDR3 protein. This table holds around 1.5 million distinct CDR3 sequences, roughly 30% found once. The receptor's source is a woman in her thirties in good health. This chain connects TRBV30 to TRBJ2-7; D may be TRBD1 or TRBD2 (5 bases each). The J call is in doubt because the DNA end fits TRBJ2-5 better. Input material: blood. For the CDR3, the DNA is TGTGCCTGGAGGAAAGGTTGGGGGGAGACCCAGTACTTC. Translating gives CAWRKGWGETQYF.